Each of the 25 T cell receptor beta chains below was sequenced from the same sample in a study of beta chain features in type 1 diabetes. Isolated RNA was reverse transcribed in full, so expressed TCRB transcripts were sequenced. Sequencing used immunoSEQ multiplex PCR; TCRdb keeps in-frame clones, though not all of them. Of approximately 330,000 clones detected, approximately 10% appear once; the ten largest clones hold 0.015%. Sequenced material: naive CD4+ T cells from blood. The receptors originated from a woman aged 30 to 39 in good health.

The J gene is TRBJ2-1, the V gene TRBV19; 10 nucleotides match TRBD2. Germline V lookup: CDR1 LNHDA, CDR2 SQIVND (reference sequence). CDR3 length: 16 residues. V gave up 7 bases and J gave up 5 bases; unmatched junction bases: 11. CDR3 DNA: TGTGCCAGTACCCTGCTAGCGGGAGTAGCGGACAATGAGCAGTTCTTC. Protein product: CASTLLAGVADNEQFF.

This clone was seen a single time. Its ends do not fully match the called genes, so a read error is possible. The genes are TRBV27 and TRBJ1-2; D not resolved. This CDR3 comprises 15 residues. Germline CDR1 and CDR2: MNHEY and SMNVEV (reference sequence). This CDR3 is CAGSFGWESGYGYTF. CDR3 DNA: TGTGCCGGCAGTTTCGGTTGGGAGTCCGGCTATGGCTACACCTTC.

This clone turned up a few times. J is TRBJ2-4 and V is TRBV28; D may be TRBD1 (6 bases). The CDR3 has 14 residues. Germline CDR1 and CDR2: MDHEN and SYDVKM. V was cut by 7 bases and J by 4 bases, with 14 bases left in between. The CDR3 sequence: CASKSGTPKNIQYF. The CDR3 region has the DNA TGTGCCAGCAAATCCGGGACACCTAAAAACATTCAGTACTTC.

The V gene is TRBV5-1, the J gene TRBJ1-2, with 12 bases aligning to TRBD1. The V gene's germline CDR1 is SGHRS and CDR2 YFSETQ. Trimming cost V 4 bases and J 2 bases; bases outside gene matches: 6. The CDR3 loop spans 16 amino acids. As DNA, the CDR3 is TGCGCCAGCAGCCGCGGGACAGGGGGCCTCAACTATGGCTACACCTTC. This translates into CASSRGTGGLNYGYTF. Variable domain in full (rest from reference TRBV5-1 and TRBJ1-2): KAGVTQTPRYLIKTRGQQVTLSCSPISGHRSVSWYQQTPGQGLQFLFEYFSETQRNKGNFPGRFSGRQFSNSRSEMNVSTLELGDSALYLCASSRGTGGLNYGYTFGSGTRLTVV.

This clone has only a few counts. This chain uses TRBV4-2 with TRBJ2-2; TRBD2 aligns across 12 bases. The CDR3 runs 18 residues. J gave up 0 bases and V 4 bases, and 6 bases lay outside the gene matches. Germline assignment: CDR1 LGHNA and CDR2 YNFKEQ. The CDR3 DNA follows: TGTGCCAGCAGCCGGGGGACTAGCGGGTCAGCGAACACCGGGGAGCTGTTTTTT. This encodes CASSRGTSGSANTGELFF.

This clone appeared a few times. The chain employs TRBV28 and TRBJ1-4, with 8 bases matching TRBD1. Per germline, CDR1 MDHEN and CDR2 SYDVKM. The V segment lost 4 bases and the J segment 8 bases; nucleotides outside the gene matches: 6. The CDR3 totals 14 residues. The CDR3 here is CASSSRTGREKLFF. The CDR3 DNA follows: TGTGCCAGCAGTTCGAGGACAGGGCGGGAAAAACTGTTTTTT.

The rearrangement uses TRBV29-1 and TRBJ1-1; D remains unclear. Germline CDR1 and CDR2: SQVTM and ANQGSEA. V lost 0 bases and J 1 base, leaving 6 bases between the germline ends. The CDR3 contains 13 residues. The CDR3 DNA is TGCAGCGTTGAAGAGAACAGGAACACTGAAGCTTTCTTT. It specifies CSVEENRNTEAFF. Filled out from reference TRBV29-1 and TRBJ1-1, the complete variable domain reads SAVISQKPSRDICQRGTSLTIQCQVDSQVTMMFWYRQQPGQSLTLIATANQGSEATYESGFVIDKFPISRPNLTFSTLTVSNMSPEDSSIYLCSVEENRNTEAFFGQGTRLTVV.

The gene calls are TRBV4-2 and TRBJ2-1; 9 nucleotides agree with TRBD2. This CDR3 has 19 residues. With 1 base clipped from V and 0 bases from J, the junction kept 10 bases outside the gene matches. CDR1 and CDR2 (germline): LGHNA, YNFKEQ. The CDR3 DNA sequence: TGTGCCAGCAGCCAAGGTTCTAGCGGGACCGTAAGCTCCTACAATGAGCAGTTCTTC. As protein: CASSQGSSGTVSSYNEQFF.

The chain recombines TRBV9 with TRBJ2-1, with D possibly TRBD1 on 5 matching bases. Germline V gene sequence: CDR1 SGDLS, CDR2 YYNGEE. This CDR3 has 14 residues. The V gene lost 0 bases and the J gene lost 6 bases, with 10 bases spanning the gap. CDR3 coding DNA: TGTGCCAGCAGCGTAGTTTCACAGGCCAATGAGCAGTTCTTC. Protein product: CASSVVSQANEQFF.

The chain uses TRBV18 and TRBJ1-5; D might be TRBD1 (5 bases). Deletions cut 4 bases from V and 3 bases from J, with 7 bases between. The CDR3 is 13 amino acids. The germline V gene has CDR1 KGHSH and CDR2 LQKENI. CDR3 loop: CASSQTDNQPQHF. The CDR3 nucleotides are TGTGCCAGCTCACAGACAGACAATCAGCCCCAGCATTTT.

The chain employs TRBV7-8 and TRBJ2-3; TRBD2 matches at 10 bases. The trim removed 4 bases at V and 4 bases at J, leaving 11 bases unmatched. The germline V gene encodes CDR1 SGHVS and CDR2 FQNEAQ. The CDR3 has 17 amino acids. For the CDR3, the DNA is TGTGCCAGCAGCTACAGATTAGCGGGAGGTGGCGCAGATACGCAGTATTTT. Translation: CASSYRLAGGGADTQYF.

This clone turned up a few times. The CDR3 region has the DNA TGTGCCAGCAGTAAAACAGGGGGAAGCTACAATGAGCAGTTCTTC. Its translation is CASSKTGGSYNEQFF. The chain joins TRBV28 to TRBJ2-1, with 8 bases fitting TRBD1. The CDR3 contains 15 residues. The V gene's germline CDR1 is MDHEN and CDR2 SYDVKM. V lost 5 bases and J lost 3; bases outside the gene matches: 6.

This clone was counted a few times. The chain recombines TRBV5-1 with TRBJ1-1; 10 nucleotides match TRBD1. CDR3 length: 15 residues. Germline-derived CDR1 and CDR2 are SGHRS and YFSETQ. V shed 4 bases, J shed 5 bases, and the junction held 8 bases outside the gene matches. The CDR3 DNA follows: TGCGCCAGCAGCATCGCCGGGACAGGGGTAACTGAAGCTTTCTTT. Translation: CASSIAGTGVTEAFF.

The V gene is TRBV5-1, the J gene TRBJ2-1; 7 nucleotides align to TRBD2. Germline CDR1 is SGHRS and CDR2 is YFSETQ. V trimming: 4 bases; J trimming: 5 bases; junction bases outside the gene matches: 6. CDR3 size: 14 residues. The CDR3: CASSLLASDNEQFF. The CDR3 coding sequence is TGCGCCAGCAGCCTACTAGCGTCCGACAATGAGCAGTTCTTC.

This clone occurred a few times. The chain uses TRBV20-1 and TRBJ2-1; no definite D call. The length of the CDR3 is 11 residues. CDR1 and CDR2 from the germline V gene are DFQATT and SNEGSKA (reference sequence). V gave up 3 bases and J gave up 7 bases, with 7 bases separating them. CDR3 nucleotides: TGCAGTGCTAGTTTGCGTAATGAGCAGTTCTTC. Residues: CSASLRNEQFF.

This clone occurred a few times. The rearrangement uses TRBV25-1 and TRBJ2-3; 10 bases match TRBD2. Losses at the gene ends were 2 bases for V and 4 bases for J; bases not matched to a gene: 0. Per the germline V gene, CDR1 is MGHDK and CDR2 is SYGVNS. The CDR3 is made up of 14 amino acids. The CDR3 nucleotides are TGTGCCAGCAGTGAACTAGCGGGAGCAGATACGCAGTATTTT. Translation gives CASSELAGADTQYF.

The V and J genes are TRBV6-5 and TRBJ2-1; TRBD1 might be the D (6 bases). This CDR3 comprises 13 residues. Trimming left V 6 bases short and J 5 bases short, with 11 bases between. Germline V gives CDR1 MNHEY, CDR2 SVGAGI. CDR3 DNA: TGTGCCAGCAGCCGGACAGTAAACAATGAGCAGTTCTTC. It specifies CASSRTVNNEQFF.

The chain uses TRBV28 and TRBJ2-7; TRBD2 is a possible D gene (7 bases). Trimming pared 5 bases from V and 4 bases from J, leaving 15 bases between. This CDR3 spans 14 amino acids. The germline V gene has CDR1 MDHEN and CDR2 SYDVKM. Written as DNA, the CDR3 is TGTGCCAGCAGTCCAGGGGACTATTCATACGAGCAGTACTTC. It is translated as CASSPGDYSYEQYF. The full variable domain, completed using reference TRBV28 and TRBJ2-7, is DVKVTQSSRYLVKRTGEKVFLECVQDMDHENMFWYRQDPGLGLRLIYFSYDVKMKEKGDIPEGYSVSREKKERFSLILESASTNQTSMYLCASSPGDYSYEQYFGPGTRLTVT.

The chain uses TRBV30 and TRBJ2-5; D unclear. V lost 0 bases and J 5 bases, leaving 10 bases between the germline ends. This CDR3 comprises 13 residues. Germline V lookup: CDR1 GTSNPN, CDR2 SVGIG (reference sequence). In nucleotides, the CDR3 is TGTGCCTGGAGTGTAAAACAGTTGGAGACCCAGTACTTC. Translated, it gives CAWSVKQLETQYF.

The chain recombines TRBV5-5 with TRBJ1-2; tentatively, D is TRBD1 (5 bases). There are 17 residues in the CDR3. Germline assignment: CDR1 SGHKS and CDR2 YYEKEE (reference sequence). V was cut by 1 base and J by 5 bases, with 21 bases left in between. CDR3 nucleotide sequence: TGTGCCAGCAGCTTGACGGGCGAGGTAGCAGGGCTTTATGGCTACACCTTC. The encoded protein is CASSLTGEVAGLYGYTF. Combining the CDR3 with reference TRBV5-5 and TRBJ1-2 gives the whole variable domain DAGVTQSPTHLIKTRGQQVTLRCSPISGHKSVSWYQQVLGQGPQFIFQYYEKEERGRGNFPDRFSARQFPNYSSELNVNALLLGDSALYLCASSLTGEVAGLYGYTFGSGTRLTVV.

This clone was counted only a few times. In nucleotides, the CDR3 is TGTGCCAGCAGGCCAACGCGGACCTCCGGAGCGGTCACATTTAACTATGGCTACACCTTC. It codes for CASRPTRTSGAVTFNYGYTF. The gene calls are TRBV13 and TRBJ1-2; D is unclear. The CDR3 has 20 residues. V was clipped by 6 bases and J by 1 base, with 30 bases between them. CDR1 is PRHDT and CDR2 is FYEKMQ in the germline V gene (reference sequence).

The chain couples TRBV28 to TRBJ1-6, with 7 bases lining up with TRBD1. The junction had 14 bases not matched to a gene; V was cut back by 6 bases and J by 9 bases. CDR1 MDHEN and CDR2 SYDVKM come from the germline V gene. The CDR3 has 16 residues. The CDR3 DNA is TGTGCCAGCAGCAGACTAAAACAGGGGCCGATTTCACCCCTCCACTTT. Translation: CASSRLKQGPISPLHF.

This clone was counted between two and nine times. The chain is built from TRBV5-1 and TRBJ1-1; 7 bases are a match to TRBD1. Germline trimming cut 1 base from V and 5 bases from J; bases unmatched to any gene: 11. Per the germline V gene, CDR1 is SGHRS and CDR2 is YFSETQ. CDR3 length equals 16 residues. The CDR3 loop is CASSLNRDRVSTEAFF. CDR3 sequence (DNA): TGCGCCAGCAGCTTGAACCGCGACAGGGTATCAACTGAAGCTTTCTTT.

CDR3 bases: TGTGCCAGCTCGCCTACTCCCGATAATCAGCCCCAGCATTTT. Encoded protein: CASSPTPDNQPQHF. V is TRBV18 and J is TRBJ1-5, with D hard to call. The CDR3 runs to 14 residues. Trimming cost V 6 bases and J 4 bases, with 13 bases left between them. CDR1 and CDR2 (germline): KGHSH, LQKENI. The whole variable domain, remainder taken from reference TRBV18 and TRBJ1-5, is NAGVMQNPRHLVRRRGQEARLRCSPMKGHSHVYWYRQLPEEGLKFMVYLQKENIIDESGMPKERFSAEFPKEGPSILRIQQVVRGDSAAYFCASSPTPDNQPQHFGDGTRLSIL.

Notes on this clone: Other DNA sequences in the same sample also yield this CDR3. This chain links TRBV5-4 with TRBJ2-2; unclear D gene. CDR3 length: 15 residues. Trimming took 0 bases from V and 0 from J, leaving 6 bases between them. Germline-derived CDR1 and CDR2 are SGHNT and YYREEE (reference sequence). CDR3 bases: TGTGCCAGCAGCTTGGGACAACCGAACACCGGGGAGCTGTTTTTT. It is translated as CASSLGQPNTGELFF.